One sample yielded the 12 T cell receptor beta chains listed below, sequenced in a study of T cell repertoires in cytomegalovirus infection. TCRdb called the reads again in MiXCR, with one record for every CDR3 protein. The sample shows approximately 500,000 distinct CDR3 sequences, approximately 15% of them seen only once. The material sequenced was CD8+ T cells from PBMCs. The receptors stem from a human donor in good health (CMV status not recorded). Some clones in this sample may be carry-over from other donors' samples.

This clonotype has at least ten counts. The CDR3 DNA reads TGTGCCAGCAGCCTCCTGGGGGGAGATACGCAGTATTTT. Encoded protein: CASSLLGGDTQYF. The genes are TRBV7-3 and TRBJ2-3; D may be TRBD2 (6 bases). Germline V gene data show CDR1 as SGHTA and CDR2 as FQGTGA. V was clipped by 5 bases and J by 5 bases, with 11 bases between them. The CDR3 totals 13 residues.

The chain recombines TRBV5-1 with TRBJ2-7, with D possibly being TRBD2 (5 bases). This CDR3 has 15 residues. Germline lookup yields CDR1 SGHRS and CDR2 YFSETQ. V dropped 4 bases and J dropped 0 bases, with 14 bases sitting between them. CDR3 coding DNA: TGCGCCAGCAGCCCGGCCGGAGGAGTCTCCTACGAGCAGTACTTC. This gives the protein CASSPAGGVSYEQYF.

This clonotype was seen only a few times. The rearrangement uses TRBV14 and TRBJ2-4; D is unresolved. The CDR3 has 14 amino acids. Germline V lookup: CDR1 SGHDN, CDR2 FVKESK. Trimming stripped 0 bases from V and 3 bases from J, with 6 bases between. CDR3 region: CASSQEGFKNIQYF. The CDR3 region has the DNA TGTGCCAGCAGCCAAGAGGGATTCAAAAACATTCAGTACTTC.

This clonotype was detected only a few times. V is TRBV19 and J is TRBJ1-5, with 7 bases lining up with TRBD1. CDR3 length: 15 amino acids. V was pared by 5 bases and J by 4 bases, with 8 bases of the junction left unmatched. The germline V gene has CDR1 LNHDA and CDR2 SQIVND (reference sequence). The CDR3 coding sequence is TGTGCCAGTAGTCCCCGCCGGGACAGTAATCAGCCCCAGCATTTT. This encodes CASSPRRDSNQPQHF.

This chain links TRBV20-1 with TRBJ2-6; possibly TRBD1 or TRBD2 for D (5 bases each). In germline, CDR1 is DFQATT, CDR2 SNEGSKA (reference sequence). CDR3 length: 17 residues. Trimming took 3 bases from V and 0 from J, leaving 15 bases between them. The CDR3 bases are TGCAGTGCTAGTAAACCCGGGGCCAGCTCTGGGGCCAACGTCCTGACTTTC. Its translation is CSASKPGASSGANVLTF.

This clonotype was recorded many times. The chain is built from TRBV11-2 and TRBJ2-5; D remains ambiguous. This CDR3 has 14 residues. Germline V gene data show CDR1 as SGHAT and CDR2 as FQNNGV. Trimming took off 5 bases at V and 5 bases at J, with 15 bases between the two ends. CDR3 coding DNA: TGTGCCAGCAGCCAAATCGGCACAGAGGAGACCCAGTACTTC. Translating it yields CASSQIGTEETQYF.

This rearrangement joins TRBV28 to TRBJ2-3; D gene unclear. The germline V gene has CDR1 MDHEN and CDR2 SYDVKM. This CDR3 spans 13 amino acids. Between the trimmed V and J ends, which lost 7 bases and 6 bases, there was a span of 14 bases. This CDR3 is CASTLSSGDTQYF. The CDR3 coding sequence is TGTGCCAGCACTCTCTCCTCGGGCGATACGCAGTATTTT.

This clonotype showed up just a few times. This rearrangement joins TRBV10-3 to TRBJ2-1; 9 nucleotides agree with TRBD2. The V and J ends lost 8 bases and 5 bases, in that order; junction bases with no gene match: 4. The CDR3 is 13 amino acids. Germline CDR1 reads ENHRY; CDR2 reads SYGVKD. The CDR3 DNA is TGTGCCATCGAGGGCGGGAGGGACAATGAGCAGTTCTTC. It is translated as CAIEGGRDNEQFF.

This chain joins TRBV19 and TRBJ2-1, with 7 bases matching TRBD2. The CDR3 is 14 amino acids. J was trimmed by 6 bases and V by 5 bases; bases with no gene match: 7. Germline CDR1 is LNHDA and CDR2 is SQIVND (reference sequence). The CDR3 spells CASSLYGRTNEQFF. In DNA form, the CDR3 reads TGTGCCAGTAGTCTCTACGGGAGGACCAATGAGCAGTTCTTC.

In its sample, this clonotype was seen many times. This chain links TRBV27 with TRBJ1-1; D is possibly TRBD1 (5 bases). Germline V gene data show CDR1 as MNHEY and CDR2 as SMNVEV (reference sequence). The CDR3 covers 14 residues. Deletions cut 3 bases from V and 5 bases from J, with 13 bases between. The CDR3: CASSLGQGGTEAFF. CDR3 in DNA: TGTGCCAGCAGTTTGGGGCAGGGTGGTACTGAAGCTTTCTTT.

This clonotype has ten or more counts. The rearrangement links TRBV27 to TRBJ1-5; D gene uncertain. The length of the CDR3 is 16 residues. In germline, CDR1 is MNHEY, CDR2 SMNVEV (reference sequence). The germline V and J ends were trimmed by 0 bases and 2 bases, with 11 bases remaining between them. CDR3 in DNA: TGTGCCAGCAGTTTATCGATAGGGTCGGGCAATCAGCCCCAGCATTTT. The encoded protein is CASSLSIGSGNQPQHF.

This clonotype was seen at least ten times. This chain links TRBV20-1 with TRBJ2-7; D is unresolved. Germline V CDR1 and CDR2: DFQATT, SNEGSKA (reference sequence). CDR3 size: 13 residues. Between the trimmed V and J ends, which lost 6 bases and 4 bases, there was a span of 16 bases. CDR3 sequence: CSAEHSEPYEQYF. CDR3 DNA: TGCAGTGCCGAGCACTCCGAGCCTTACGAGCAGTACTTC.